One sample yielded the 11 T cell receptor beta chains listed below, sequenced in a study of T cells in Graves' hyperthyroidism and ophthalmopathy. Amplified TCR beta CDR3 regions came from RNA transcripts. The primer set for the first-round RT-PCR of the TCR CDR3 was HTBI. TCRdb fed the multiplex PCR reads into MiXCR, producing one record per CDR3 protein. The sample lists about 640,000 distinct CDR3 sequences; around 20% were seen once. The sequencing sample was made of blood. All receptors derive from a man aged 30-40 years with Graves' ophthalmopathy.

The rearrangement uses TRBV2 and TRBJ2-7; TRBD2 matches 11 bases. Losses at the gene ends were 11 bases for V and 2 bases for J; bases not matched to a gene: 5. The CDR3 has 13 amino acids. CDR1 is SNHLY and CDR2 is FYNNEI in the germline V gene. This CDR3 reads CAWGTSGAYEQYF. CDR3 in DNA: TGTGCCTGGGGGACTAGCGGAGCCTACGAGCAGTACTTC.

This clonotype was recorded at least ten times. The CDR3 bases are TGTGCCACCAGCGCCCGACAGGGGCAGGGATATGGCTACACCTTC. Translating it yields CATSARQGQGYGYTF. The V gene is TRBV15, the J gene TRBJ1-2; TRBD1 aligns across 8 bases. CDR1 is LNHNV, CDR2 YYDKDF, per germline (reference sequence). With V trimmed by 5 bases and J by 5 bases, 10 bases remained unmatched. The CDR3 extends over 15 amino acids. Variable domain in full (rest from reference TRBV15 and TRBJ1-2): DAMVIQNPRYQVTQFGKPVTLSCSQTLNHNVMYWYQQKSSQAPKLLFHYYDKDFNNEADTPDNFQSRRPNTSFCFLDIRSPGLGDTAMYLCATSARQGQGYGYTFGSGTRLTVV.

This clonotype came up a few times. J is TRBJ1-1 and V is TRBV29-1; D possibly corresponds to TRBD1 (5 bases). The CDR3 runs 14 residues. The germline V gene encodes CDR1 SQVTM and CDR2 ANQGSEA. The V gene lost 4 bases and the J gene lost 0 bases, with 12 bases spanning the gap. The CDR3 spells CSVGKTVMNTEAFF. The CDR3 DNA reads TGCAGCGTTGGAAAGACAGTTATGAACACTGAAGCTTTCTTT.

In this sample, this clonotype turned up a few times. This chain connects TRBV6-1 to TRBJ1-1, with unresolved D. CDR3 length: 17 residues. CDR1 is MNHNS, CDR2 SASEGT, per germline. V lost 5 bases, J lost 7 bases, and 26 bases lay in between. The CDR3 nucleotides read TGTGCCAGCAGTTTGGGTTGGGCGACCTACTCTAATGGTGAAGCTTTCTTT. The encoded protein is CASSLGWATYSNGEAFF.

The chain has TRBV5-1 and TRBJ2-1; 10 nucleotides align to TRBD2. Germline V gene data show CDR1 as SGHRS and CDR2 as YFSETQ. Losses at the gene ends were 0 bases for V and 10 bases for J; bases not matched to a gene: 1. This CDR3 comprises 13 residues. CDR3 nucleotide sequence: TGCGCCAGCAGCTTGGTACTAGCGGGAGAGCAGTTCTTC. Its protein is CASSLVLAGEQFF.

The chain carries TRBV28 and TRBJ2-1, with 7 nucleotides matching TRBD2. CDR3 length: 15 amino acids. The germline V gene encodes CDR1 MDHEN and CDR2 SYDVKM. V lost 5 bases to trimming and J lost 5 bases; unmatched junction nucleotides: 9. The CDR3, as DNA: TGTGCCAGCAGTCGGTGGGCGGGAGTCCACAATGAGCAGTTCTTC. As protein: CASSRWAGVHNEQFF.

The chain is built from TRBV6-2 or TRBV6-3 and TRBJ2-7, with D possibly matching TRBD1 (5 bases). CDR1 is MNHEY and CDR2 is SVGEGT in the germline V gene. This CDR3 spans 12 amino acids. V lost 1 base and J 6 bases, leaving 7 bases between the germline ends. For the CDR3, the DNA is TGTGCCAGCAGTTACTGGGGCTCCGAGCAGTACTTC. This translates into CASSYWGSEQYF.

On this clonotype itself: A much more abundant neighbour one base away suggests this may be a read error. Here the CDR3 DNA reads TGTGTCAGCAGTTTTTGGGAAAACACTGAAGCTTTCTTT. It translates to CVSSFWENTEAFF. This rearrangement joins TRBV12-3 or TRBV12-4 to TRBJ1-1; unclear D gene. This CDR3 is built from 13 residues.

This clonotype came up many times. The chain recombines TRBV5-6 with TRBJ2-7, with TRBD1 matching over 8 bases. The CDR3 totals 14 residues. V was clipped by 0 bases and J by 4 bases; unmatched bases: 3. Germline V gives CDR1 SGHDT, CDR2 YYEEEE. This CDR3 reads CASSLAGGRYEQYF. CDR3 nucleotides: TGTGCCAGCAGCTTGGCAGGGGGCAGATACGAGCAGTACTTC.

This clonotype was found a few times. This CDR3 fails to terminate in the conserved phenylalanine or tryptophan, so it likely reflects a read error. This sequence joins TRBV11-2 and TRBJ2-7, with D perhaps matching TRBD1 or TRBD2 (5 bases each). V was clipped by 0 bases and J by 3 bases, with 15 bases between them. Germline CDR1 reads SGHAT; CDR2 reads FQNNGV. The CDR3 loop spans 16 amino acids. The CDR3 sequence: CASSLDWPGDGYEQYL. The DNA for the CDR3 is TGTGCCAGCAGCTTAGATTGGCCCGGGGACGGCTACGAGCAGTACCTC.

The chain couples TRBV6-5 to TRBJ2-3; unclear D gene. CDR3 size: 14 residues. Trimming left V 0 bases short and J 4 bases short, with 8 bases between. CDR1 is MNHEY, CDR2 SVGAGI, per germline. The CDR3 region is CASSYSHRADTQYF. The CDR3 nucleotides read TGTGCCAGCAGTTACTCCCACAGAGCAGATACGCAGTATTTT.